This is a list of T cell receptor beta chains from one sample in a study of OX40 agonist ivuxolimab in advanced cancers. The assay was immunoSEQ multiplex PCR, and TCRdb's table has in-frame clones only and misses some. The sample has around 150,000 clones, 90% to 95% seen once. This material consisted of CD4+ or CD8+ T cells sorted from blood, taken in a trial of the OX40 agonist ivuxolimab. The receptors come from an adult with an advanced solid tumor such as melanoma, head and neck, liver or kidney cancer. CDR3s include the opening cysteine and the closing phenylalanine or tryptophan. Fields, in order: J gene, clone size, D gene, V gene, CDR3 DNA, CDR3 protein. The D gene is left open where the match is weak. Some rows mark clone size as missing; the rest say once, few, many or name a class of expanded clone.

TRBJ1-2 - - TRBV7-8 TGTGCCAGCAGCCGAGGGGGGGGGACCAGAGGCTATGGCTACACCTTC CASSRGGGTRGYGYTF
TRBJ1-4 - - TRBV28 TGTGCCAGCAGGGCCCACAAAGAAAAACTGTTTTTT CASRAHKEKLFF
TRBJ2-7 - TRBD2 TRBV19 TGTGCCAGTAAGACTAGCGGTTTCGGATCCTACGAGCAGTACTTC CASKTSGFGSYEQYF
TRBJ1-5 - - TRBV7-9 TGTGCCAGCAGCCCCCAGGGTAGCAATCAGCCCCAGCATTTT CASSPQGSNQPQHF
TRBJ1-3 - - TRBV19 TGTGCCAGTAGACCCACAGGTACCTCTGGAAACACCATATATTTT CASRPTGTSGNTIYF
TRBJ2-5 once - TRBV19 TGTGCCAGTAGTATAGAGGGGGGACGCCAAGAGACCCAGTACTTC CASSIEGGRQETQYF
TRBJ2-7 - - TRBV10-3 TGTGCCATCAGTCGCCCCCAGCGGGTCGGCGAGCAGTACTTC CAISRPQRVGEQYF
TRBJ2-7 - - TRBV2 TGTGCCAGCAAGACAGACAGAATAAACTACGAGCAGTACTTC CASKTDRINYEQYF
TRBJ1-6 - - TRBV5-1 TGCGCCAGCAGCTTCGGTCAGAGGGAGAGTTCACCCCTCCACTTT CASSFGQRESSPLHF
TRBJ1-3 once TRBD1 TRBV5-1 TGCGCCAGCAGCTTACCAGACAGGGATCGTGGAAACACCATATATTTT CASSLPDRDRGNTIYF
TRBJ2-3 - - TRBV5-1 TGCGCCAGCAGCGTCCGGACAGACACAGATACGCAGTATTTT CASSVRTDTDTQYF
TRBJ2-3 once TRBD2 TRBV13 TGTGCCAGCAGTCACGAAGCCGGGGGGGGTACGCAGTATTTT CASSHEAGGGTQYF
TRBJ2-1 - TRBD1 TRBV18 TGTGCCAGCTCACCATTCATTGTCGGGACAGGGGACTACAATGAGCAGTTCTTC CASSPFIVGTGDYNEQFF
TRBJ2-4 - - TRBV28 TGTGCCAGCAGTAGAATCAGGAAAACTCAGTACTTC CASSRIRKTQYF